Listed below are T cell receptor beta chains from one sample, sequenced in a study of T cells in Graves' hyperthyroidism and ophthalmopathy. One entry per CDR3 protein, called by TCRdb with MiXCR from the multiplex PCR reads. The sample contains hundreds of thousands of distinct CDR3 sequences, around 13% of which appear only once. Sequencing input: blood. All receptors derive from a young woman with Graves' hyperthyroidism. CDR3s include the opening cysteine and the closing phenylalanine or tryptophan. The order of the fields is CDR3 protein, J gene, D gene, V gene. The D gene is left open where the match is weak.

CASSLGPGRNTEAFF | TRBJ1-1 | - | TRBV12-3/TRBV12-4
CASSRPGTETQYF | TRBJ2-5 | - | TRBV7-2
CASSPRALAGAYEQYF | TRBJ2-7 | TRBD2 | TRBV11-2
CATSEPGQTKGNEQFF | TRBJ2-1 | TRBD1 | TRBV24-1
CASSFSGAGQPQHF | TRBJ1-5 | - | TRBV28
CASSGGRRREIYEQYF | TRBJ2-7 | - | TRBV12-3/TRBV12-4
CASTLTGGIGDTQYF | TRBJ2-3 | - | TRBV7-2
CASSTGLAGASGQFF | TRBJ2-1 | TRBD2 | TRBV14
CASSLWSGNEQFF | TRBJ2-1 | - | TRBV5-8
CASSLSRGLRETQYF | TRBJ2-5 | - | TRBV7-8
CSASVPTGEPNEQFF | TRBJ2-1 | TRBD1 | TRBV20-1
CASSTRRASGPYEQYF | TRBJ2-7 | TRBD2 | TRBV11-3
CASNPGGHPGGYTF | TRBJ1-2 | TRBD1 | TRBV5-1
CASSLADTANIF | TRBJ2-1 | - | TRBV7-8
CASSLVTGTDTQYF | TRBJ2-3 | - | TRBV27
CAWVGKALSKNIQYF | TRBJ2-4 | - | TRBV30
CASSQDGGDFNQPQHF | TRBJ1-5 | - | TRBV3-1
CASRWTSGSNEQYF | TRBJ2-7 | TRBD2 | TRBV6-2/TRBV6-3
CAIREKDRRLTGELFF | TRBJ2-2 | TRBD1 | TRBV10-3
CASSLGQLRDAHNEQFF | TRBJ2-1 | - | TRBV7-9
CASSQGGNGSPLHF | TRBJ1-6 | - | TRBV3-1
CAIEPGTAKNIQYF | TRBJ2-4 | TRBD1 | TRBV2
CAWSVAGGPQETQYF | TRBJ2-5 | TRBD2 | TRBV30
CASSFGRLEAGNTIYF | TRBJ1-3 | - | TRBV28
CASSFGLVTEAFF | TRBJ1-1 | - | TRBV7-2
CATFNEKLFF | TRBJ1-4 | - | TRBV6-1
CASSRRDRATREQFF | TRBJ2-1 | TRBD1 | TRBV7-9
CASSPSGQNIQYF | TRBJ2-4 | TRBD1 | TRBV18
CASSWGVGARGYTF | TRBJ1-2 | - | TRBV28
CACQGSRTDTQYF | TRBJ2-3 | - | TRBV30
CASSQVGGVGYEQYF | TRBJ2-7 | - | TRBV4-3
CSAARGVGGNTIYF | TRBJ1-3 | - | TRBV20-1
CASSLHGQPNQPQHF | TRBJ1-5 | - | TRBV5-6
CASSHINPIGLTKRDYEQYF | TRBJ2-7 | TRBD2 | TRBV11-2
CASSPKGQPQHF | TRBJ1-5 | - | TRBV19
CASSPIGLGGTQYF | TRBJ2-7 | - | TRBV7-2
CASSLSGGANEKLFF | TRBJ1-4 | TRBD1 | TRBV28
CASSFDGLRETQYF | TRBJ2-5 | - | TRBV28
CASSLARTGGSYNEQFF | TRBJ2-1 | TRBD1 | TRBV7-8
CASSHPRASVNSGANVLTF | TRBJ2-6 | - | TRBV12-3/TRBV12-4
CASSIETRISYEQYF | TRBJ2-7 | - | TRBV2
CSTVEGSGTEAFF | TRBJ1-1 | - | TRBV29-1
CASRLGGGSYTF | TRBJ1-2 | - | TRBV27
CASSVLAGNYEQYF | TRBJ2-7 | TRBD2 | TRBV7-9
CASSDPGRTYEQYF | TRBJ2-7 | - | TRBV6-1
CASSESPVVRGGSYEQYF | TRBJ2-7 | TRBD2 | TRBV6-1
CASTVTSYRDEQYF | TRBJ2-7 | - | TRBV6-5